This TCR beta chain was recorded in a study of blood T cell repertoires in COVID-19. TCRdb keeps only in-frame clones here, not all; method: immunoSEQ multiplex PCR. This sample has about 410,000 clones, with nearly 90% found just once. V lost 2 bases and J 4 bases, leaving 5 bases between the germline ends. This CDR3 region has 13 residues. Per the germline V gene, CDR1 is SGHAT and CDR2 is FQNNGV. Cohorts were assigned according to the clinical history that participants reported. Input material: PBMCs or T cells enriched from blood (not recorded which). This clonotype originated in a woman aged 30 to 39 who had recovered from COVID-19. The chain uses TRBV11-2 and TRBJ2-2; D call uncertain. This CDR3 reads CASSLISTGELFF. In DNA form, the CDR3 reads TGTGCCAGCAGCTTAATCTCCACCGGGGAGCTGTTTTTT.